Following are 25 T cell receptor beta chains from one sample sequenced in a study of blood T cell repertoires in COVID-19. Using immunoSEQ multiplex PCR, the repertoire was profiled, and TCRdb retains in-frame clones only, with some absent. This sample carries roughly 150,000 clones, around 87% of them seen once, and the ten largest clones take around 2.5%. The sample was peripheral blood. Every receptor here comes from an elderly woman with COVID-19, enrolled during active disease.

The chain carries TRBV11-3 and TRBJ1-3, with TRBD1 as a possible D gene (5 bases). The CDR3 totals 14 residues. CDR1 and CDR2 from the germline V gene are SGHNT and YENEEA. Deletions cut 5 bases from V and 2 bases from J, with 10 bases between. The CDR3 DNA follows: TGTGCCAGCAGCCCAGGGTCTCCTGGAAACACCATATATTTT. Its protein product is CASSPGSPGNTIYF. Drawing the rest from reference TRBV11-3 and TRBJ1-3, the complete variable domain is EAGVVQSPRYKIIEKKQPVAFWCNPISGHNTLYWYLQNLGQGPELLIRYENEEAVDDSQLPKDRFSAERLKGVDSTLKIQPAELGDSAVYLCASSPGSPGNTIYFGEGSWLTVV.

Here the CDR3 reads CASSLYRDRWTRSGREENTGELFF. The CDR3 coding sequence is TGTGCCAGCAGTCTGTACCGGGACAGATGGACGAGATCGGGGCGGGAGGAGAACACCGGGGAGCTGTTTTTT. This chain links TRBV28 with TRBJ2-2, with TRBD2 as a possible D gene (8 bases). Germline V gene data show CDR1 as MDHEN and CDR2 as SYDVKM. Between the trimmed V and J ends, which lost 5 bases and 1 base, there was a span of 38 bases. The CDR3 runs 24 residues.

The CDR3 DNA reads TGTGCCATCAGTGAAATGGGAGGAGACACTGAAGCTTTCTTT. Protein sequence: CAISEMGGDTEAFF. The chain carries TRBV10-3 and TRBJ1-1; D unresolved. V was shortened by 3 bases and J by 3 bases, with 11 bases between the two germline ends. Germline V lookup: CDR1 ENHRY, CDR2 SYGVKD. CDR3 size: 14 residues.

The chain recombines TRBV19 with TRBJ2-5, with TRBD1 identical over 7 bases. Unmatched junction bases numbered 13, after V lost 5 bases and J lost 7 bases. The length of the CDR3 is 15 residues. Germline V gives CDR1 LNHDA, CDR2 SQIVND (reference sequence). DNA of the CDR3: TGTGCCAGTAGTCGAGCCGGCAGGGGGTCGGCGACCCAGTACTTC. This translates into CASSRAGRGSATQYF. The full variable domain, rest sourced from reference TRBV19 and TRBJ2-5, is DGGITQSPKYLFRKEGQNVTLSCEQNLNHDAMYWYRQDPGQGLRLIYYSQIVNDFQKGDIAEGYSVSREKKESFPLTVTSAQKNPTAFYLCASSRAGRGSATQYFGPGTRLLVL.

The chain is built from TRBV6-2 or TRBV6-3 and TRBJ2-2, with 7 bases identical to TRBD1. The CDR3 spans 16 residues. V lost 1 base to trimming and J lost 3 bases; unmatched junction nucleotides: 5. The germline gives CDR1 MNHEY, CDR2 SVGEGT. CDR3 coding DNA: TGTGCCAGCAGTTACTTATGGACAGGAGACACCGGGGAGCTGTTTTTT. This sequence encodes CASSYLWTGDTGELFF.

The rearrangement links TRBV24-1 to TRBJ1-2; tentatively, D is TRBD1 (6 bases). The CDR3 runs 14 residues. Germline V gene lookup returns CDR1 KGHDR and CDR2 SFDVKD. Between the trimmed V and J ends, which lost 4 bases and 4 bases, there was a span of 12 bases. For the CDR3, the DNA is TGTGCCACCAGTGACCCGGGCAGGGGCTATGGCTACACCTTC. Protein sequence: CATSDPGRGYGYTF.

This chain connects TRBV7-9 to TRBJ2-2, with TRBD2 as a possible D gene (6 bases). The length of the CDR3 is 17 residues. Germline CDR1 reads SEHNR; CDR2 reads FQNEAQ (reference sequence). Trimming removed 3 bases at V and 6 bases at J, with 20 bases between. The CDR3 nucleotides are TGTGCCAGCAGCTTGGTCCAGGTGGGACTGGGGCCCGGGGAGCTGTTTTTT. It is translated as CASSLVQVGLGPGELFF.

The DNA for the CDR3 is TGTGCCAGCAGCCTGACTACGGGAGTAAGGTACGAGCAGTACTTC. Its protein is CASSLTTGVRYEQYF. The V gene is TRBV5-6, the J gene TRBJ2-7; possible D gene TRBD2, 6 bases. The V end was cut by 4 bases, the J end by 4 bases, with 18 bases between. This CDR3 spans 15 amino acids. Looked up from germline, CDR1 is SGHDT and CDR2 is YYEEEE.

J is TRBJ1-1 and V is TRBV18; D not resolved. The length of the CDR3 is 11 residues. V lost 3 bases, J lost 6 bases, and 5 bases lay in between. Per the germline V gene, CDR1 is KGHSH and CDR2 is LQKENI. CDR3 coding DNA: TGTGCCAGCTCACCGGCCTCTGAAGCTTTCTTT. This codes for CASSPASEAFF.

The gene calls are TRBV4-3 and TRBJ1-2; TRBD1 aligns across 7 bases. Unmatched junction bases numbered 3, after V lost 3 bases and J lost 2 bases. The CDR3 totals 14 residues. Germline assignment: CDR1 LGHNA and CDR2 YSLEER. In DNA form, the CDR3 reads TGCGCCAGCAGCCAGGTGACAGGGAACTATGGCTACACCTTC. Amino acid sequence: CASSQVTGNYGYTF.

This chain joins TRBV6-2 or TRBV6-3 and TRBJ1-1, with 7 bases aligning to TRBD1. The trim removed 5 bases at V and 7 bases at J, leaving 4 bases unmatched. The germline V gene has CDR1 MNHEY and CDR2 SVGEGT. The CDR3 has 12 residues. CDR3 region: CASSGWTGEAFF. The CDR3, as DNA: TGTGCCAGCAGTGGCTGGACAGGTGAAGCTTTCTTT.

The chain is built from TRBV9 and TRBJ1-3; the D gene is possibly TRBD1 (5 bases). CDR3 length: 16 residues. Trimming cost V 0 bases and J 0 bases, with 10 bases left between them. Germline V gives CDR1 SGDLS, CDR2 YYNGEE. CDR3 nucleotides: TGTGCCAGCAGCGTAGGGGGGGGAACCTCTGGAAACACCATATATTTT. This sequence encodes CASSVGGGTSGNTIYF.

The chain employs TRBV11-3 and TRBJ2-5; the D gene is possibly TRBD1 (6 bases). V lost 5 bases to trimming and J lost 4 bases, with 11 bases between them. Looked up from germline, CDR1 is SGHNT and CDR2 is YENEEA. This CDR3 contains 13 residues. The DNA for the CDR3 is TGTGCCAGCAGCCAGGGGACCGTAGAGACCCAGTACTTC. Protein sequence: CASSQGTVETQYF.

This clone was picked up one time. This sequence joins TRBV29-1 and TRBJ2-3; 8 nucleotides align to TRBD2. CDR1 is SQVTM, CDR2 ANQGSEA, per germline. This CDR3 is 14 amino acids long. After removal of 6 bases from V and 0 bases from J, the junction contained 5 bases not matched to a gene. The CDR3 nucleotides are TGCAGCGTGCCCCGACTAGCGAGCACAGATACGCAGTATTTT. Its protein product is CSVPRLASTDTQYF.

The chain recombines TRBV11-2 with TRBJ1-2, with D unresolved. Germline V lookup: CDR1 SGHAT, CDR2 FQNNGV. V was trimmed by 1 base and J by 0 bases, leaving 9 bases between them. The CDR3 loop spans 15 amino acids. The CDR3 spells CASSLVRAPNYGYTF. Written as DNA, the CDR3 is TGTGCCAGCAGCTTAGTTCGCGCACCTAACTATGGCTACACCTTC.

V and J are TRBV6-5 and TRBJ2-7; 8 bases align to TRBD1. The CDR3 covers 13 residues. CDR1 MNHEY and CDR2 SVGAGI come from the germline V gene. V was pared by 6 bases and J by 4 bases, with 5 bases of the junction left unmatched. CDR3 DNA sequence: TGTGCCAGCAGGGCAGGGGGCGGGTACGAGCAGTACTTC. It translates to CASRAGGGYEQYF.

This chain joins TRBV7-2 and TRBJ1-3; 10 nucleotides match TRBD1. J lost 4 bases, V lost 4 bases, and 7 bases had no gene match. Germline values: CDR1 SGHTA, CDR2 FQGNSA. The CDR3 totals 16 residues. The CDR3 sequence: CASSSGQGISGNTIYF. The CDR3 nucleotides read TGTGCCAGCAGCTCGGGACAGGGGATCTCCGGAAACACCATATATTTT.

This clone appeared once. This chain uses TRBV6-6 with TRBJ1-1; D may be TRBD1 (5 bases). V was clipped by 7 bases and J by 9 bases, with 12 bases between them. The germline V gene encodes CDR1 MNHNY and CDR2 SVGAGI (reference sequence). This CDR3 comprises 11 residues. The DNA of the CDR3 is TGTGCCAGCAATGCCCTGGGGCAAGCTTTCTTT. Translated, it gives CASNALGQAFF.

The CDR3 DNA follows: TGTGCCAGCAGCGCGAGTACCGCAGGGGTGGACACTGAAGCTTTCTTT. Protein: CASSASTAGVDTEAFF. The V and J genes are TRBV9 and TRBJ1-1; possibly TRBD1 for D (6 bases). V dropped 3 bases and J dropped 3 bases, with 18 bases sitting between them. Per the germline V gene, CDR1 is SGDLS and CDR2 is YYNGEE. This CDR3 region has 16 residues.

The CDR3, as DNA: TGTGCCAGCAGTCTGACGGAGGGCACTGAAGCTTTCTTT. Translating it yields CASSLTEGTEAFF. This sequence joins TRBV6-6 and TRBJ1-1; D call uncertain. There are 13 residues in the CDR3. Looked up from germline, CDR1 is MNHNY and CDR2 is SVGAGI (reference sequence). Deletions cut 5 bases from V and 4 bases from J, with 11 bases between.

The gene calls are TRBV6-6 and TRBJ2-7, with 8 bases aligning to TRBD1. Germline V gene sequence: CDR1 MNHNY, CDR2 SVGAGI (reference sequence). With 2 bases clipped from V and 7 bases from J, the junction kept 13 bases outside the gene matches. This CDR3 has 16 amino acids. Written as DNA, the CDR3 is TGTGCCAGCAGTTACGGTCAGGGGGCGGAGCCTCGGGAGCAGTACTTC. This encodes CASSYGQGAEPREQYF.

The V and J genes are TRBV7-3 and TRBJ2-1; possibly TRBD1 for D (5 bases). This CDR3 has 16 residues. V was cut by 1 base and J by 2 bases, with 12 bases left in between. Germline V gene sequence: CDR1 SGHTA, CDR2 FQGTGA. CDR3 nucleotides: TGTGCCAGCAGCTTAAGTGGCAGGGTCCCCTACAATGAGCAGTTCTTC. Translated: CASSLSGRVPYNEQFF. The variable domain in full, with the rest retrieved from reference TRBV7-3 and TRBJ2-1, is GAGVSQTPSNKVTEKGKYVELRCDPISGHTALYWYRQSLGQGPEFLIYFQGTGAADDSGLPNDRFFAVRPEGSVSTLKIQRTERGDSAVYLCASSLSGRVPYNEQFFGPGTRLTVL.

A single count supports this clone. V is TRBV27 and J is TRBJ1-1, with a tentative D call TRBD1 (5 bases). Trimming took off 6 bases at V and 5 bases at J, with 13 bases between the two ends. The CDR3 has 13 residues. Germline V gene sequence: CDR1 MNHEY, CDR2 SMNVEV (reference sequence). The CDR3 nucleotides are TGTGCCAGCAGCTGGGGGGTAGAAACTGAAGCTTTCTTT. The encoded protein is CASSWGVETEAFF.

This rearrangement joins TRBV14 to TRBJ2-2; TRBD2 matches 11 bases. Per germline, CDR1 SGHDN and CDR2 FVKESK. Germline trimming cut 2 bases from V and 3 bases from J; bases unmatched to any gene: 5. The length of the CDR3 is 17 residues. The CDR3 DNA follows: TGTGCCAGCAGCCAAATGACTAGCGGGACTTACACCGGGGAGCTGTTTTTT. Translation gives CASSQMTSGTYTGELFF. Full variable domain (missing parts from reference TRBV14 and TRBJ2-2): EAGVTQFPSHSVIEKGQTVTLRCDPISGHDNLYWYRRVMGKEIKFLLHFVKESKQDESGMPNNRFLAERTGGTYSTLKVQPAELEDSGVYFCASSQMTSGTYTGELFFGEGSRLTVL.

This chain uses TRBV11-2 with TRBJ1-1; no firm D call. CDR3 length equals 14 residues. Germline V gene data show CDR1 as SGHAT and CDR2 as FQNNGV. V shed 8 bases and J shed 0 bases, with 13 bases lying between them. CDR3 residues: CASCRSEMNTEAFF. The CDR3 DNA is TGTGCCAGCTGCAGATCAGAAATGAACACTGAAGCTTTCTTT.